Presented here are 9 T cell receptor beta chains from one specimen sequenced in a study of blood T cells in healthy people across ages. A J-beta primer mix and a sample-barcoded 5' primer were used in a second PCR of about 7 to 11 cycles. TCRdb re-derived calls from the 5' RACE reads in MiXCR, one entry per CDR3 protein. The sample holds over a million distinct CDR3 sequences, 42% seen once. The sequenced sample consisted of blood. These receptors originate from a woman aged 18-29 years in good health.

The rearrangement joins TRBV27 to TRBJ2-1; D is ambiguous. Germline CDR1 and CDR2: MNHEY and SMNVEV (reference sequence). V dropped 6 bases and J dropped 6 bases, with 15 bases sitting between them. The CDR3 sequence is 14 residues long. The DNA for the CDR3 is TGTGCCAGCAGCCCTCTCGCGATCTTCAATGAGCAGTTCTTC. This encodes CASSPLAIFNEQFF.

CDR3: CASSLDDAGYTF. The CDR3 DNA reads as TGCGCCAGCAGCCTCGACGATGCTGGCTACACCTTC. This chain links TRBV5-1 with TRBJ1-2; D ambiguous. The CDR3 spans 12 residues. Germline V gene data show CDR1 as SGHRS and CDR2 as YFSETQ. V shed 4 bases and J shed 7 bases, with 11 bases lying between them. Together with reference TRBV5-1 and TRBJ1-2, the CDR3 gives the full variable domain: KAGVTQTPRYLIKTRGQQVTLSCSPISGHRSVSWYQQTPGQGLQFLFEYFSETQRNKGNFPGRFSGRQFSNSRSEMNVSTLELGDSALYLCASSLDDAGYTFGSGTRLTVV.

In this sample, this clonotype turned up a few times. The J gene is TRBJ2-7, the V gene TRBV6-1; D is undetermined. The V gene lost 6 bases and the J gene lost 0 bases, with 15 bases spanning the gap. CDR1 is MNHNS and CDR2 is SASEGT in the germline V gene. The CDR3 runs to 15 residues. The CDR3 loop is CASSDPYLSSYEQYF. In nucleotides, the CDR3 is TGTGCCAGCAGCGACCCGTACCTCAGCTCCTACGAGCAGTACTTC.

This clonotype appeared many times. V and J are TRBV20-1 and TRBJ2-1, with 11 bases lining up with TRBD2. CDR1 is DFQATT and CDR2 is SNEGSKA in the germline V gene (reference sequence). V was clipped by 3 bases and J by 3 bases; unmatched bases: 4. The CDR3 sequence is 15 residues long. This CDR3 reads CSARPLAGGYNEQFF. CDR3 DNA: TGCAGTGCTAGGCCCCTAGCGGGGGGCTACAATGAGCAGTTCTTC.

The rearrangement uses TRBV4-2 and TRBJ2-5, with 8 positions matching TRBD1. V gave up 4 bases and J gave up 2 bases; unmatched junction bases: 6. The CDR3 totals 15 residues. Germline CDR1 reads LGHNA; CDR2 reads YNFKEQ. In DNA form, the CDR3 reads TGTGCCAGCAGCCTACAGGGGGGAAATCAAGAGACCCAGTACTTC. Its translation is CASSLQGGNQETQYF.

This chain connects TRBV27 to TRBJ2-7, with no clear D. Per the germline V gene, CDR1 is MNHEY and CDR2 is SMNVEV (reference sequence). The CDR3 loop spans 14 amino acids. V was clipped by 5 bases and J by 0 bases, with 11 bases between them. This chain's CDR3 is CASSVAFGSYEQYF. As DNA, the CDR3 is TGTGCCAGCAGTGTGGCCTTTGGCTCCTACGAGCAGTACTTC.

This clonotype was observed a few times. This chain connects TRBV24-1 to TRBJ2-7, with 8 bases fitting TRBD1. The CDR3 loop spans 13 amino acids. The germline gives CDR1 KGHDR, CDR2 SFDVKD. Trimming cost V 4 bases and J 5 bases; bases outside gene matches: 3. The CDR3 DNA reads as TGTGCCACCAGTGACAGGGGGCAAGACGAGCAGTACTTC. It is translated as CATSDRGQDEQYF.

The sample holds a few counts of this clonotype. The chain uses TRBV20-1 and TRBJ2-7, with 8 bases that match TRBD1. This CDR3 has 13 amino acids. The J segment lost 5 bases and the V segment lost 3 bases, leaving 6 bases of the junction unmatched. The germline CDR1 and CDR2 sequences are DFQATT and SNEGSKA (reference sequence). CDR3 nucleotides: TGCAGTGCTAGGGACAGGGCCCCCGACGAGCAGTACTTC. As protein: CSARDRAPDEQYF.

The rearrangement uses TRBV7-2 and TRBJ2-1; a possible D gene is TRBD1 (6 bases). Per germline, CDR1 SGHTA and CDR2 FQGNSA. The length of the CDR3 is 13 residues. The V gene lost 8 bases and the J gene lost 7 bases, with 15 bases spanning the gap. CDR3 DNA sequence: TGTGCCAGCGACCAGGGGATAAAAAATGAGCAGTTCTTC. It specifies CASDQGIKNEQFF.